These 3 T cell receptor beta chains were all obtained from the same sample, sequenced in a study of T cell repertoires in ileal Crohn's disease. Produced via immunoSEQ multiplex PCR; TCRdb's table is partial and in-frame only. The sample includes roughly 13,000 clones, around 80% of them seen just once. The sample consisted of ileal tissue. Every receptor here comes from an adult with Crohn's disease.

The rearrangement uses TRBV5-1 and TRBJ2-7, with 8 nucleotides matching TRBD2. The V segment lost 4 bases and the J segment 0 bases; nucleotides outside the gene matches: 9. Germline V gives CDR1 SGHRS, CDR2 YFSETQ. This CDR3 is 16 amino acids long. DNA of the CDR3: TGCGCCAGCAGCCCCACGTCCAGCGGGGGCTCCTACGAGCAGTACTTC. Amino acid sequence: CASSPTSSGGSYEQYF.

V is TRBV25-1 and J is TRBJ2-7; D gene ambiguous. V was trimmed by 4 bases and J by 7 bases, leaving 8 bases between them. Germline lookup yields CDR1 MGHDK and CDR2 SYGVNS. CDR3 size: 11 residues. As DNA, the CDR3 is TGTGCCAGCAGTGTTTTGAGTGAGCAGTACTTC. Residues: CASSVLSEQYF.

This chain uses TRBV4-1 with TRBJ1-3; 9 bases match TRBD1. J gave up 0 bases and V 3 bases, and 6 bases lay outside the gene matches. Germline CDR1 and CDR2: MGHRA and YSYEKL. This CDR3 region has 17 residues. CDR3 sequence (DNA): TGCGCCAGCAGCCAGGACAGGGGTCGACACTCTGGAAACACCATATATTTT. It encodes CASSQDRGRHSGNTIYF.